Listed here are 2 T cell receptor beta chains from one sample, sequenced in a study of draining lymph node invasion in breast cancer. Memory regulatory T cells were sorted as CD4+ CD45RA- CD25high cells. One entry per CDR3 protein results from TCRdb running MiXCR on the bulk RNA-seq reads. The repertoire includes 1,100 or so distinct CDR3 sequences, 61% of them detected once, and more than 9% sits in the top ten. The specimen sequenced was sorted memory Tregs from a lymph node. All receptors derive from a female donor with luminal breast cancer.

The rearrangement joins TRBV20-1 to TRBJ1-6; the D gene is possibly TRBD1 (5 bases). Per the germline V gene, CDR1 is DFQATT and CDR2 is SNEGSKA (reference sequence). V lost 2 bases, J lost 0 bases, and 8 bases lay in between. The CDR3 is 15 residues long. DNA for the CDR3: TGCAGTGCTAGACCAGGGATCTCCTATAATTCACCCCTCCACTTT. This codes for CSARPGISYNSPLHF.

This chain uses TRBV2 with TRBJ1-5; D gene uncertain. The CDR3 is 14 residues long. Trimming removed 7 bases from V and 2 bases from J, with 12 bases in between. Germline CDR1 SNHLY, CDR2 FYNNEI. The CDR3 sequence is CASNQDTGNQPQHF. CDR3 coding DNA: TGTGCCAGCAACCAGGATACTGGCAATCAGCCCCAGCATTTT.